This record looks at one T cell receptor beta chain sequence and its context. The target antigen is unknown. The treatment denotes: around 19 received Ad26.COV2.S at low or high dose, single or two shots; roughly five received placebo; per-sample allocation not given. At day 63 after the first vaccine or placebo injection, samples were drawn. The sample comes from a study of Ad26.COV2.S vaccination and SARS-CoV-2 variants. Regarding the study as a whole: It was vaccine recipients, not placebo recipients, who had the higher spike-specific TCR breadth. Similar non-spike TCR breadth was seen in vaccine and placebo recipients.

Here immunoSEQ multiplex PCR was the method, and the copy in TCRdb shows in-frame clones only, minus some. The data hold about 680,000 clones, with around 90% observed a single time. The receptor was derived from a person aged 18 to 65 who received the Ad26.COV2.S COVID-19 vaccine or a placebo. Sequenced here: peripheral blood, sampled in a trial of Ad26.COV2.S vaccine versus placebo.

The CDR3 loop is CATSRDWAVEAFF. CDR3 DNA sequence: TGTGCCACCAGCAGAGATTGGGCAGTTGAAGCTTTCTTT. This chain uses TRBV15 with TRBJ1-1; D is unclear. The V and J ends lost 0 bases and 7 bases respectively, with 9 bases between them. The CDR3 totals 13 residues. Germline-derived CDR1 and CDR2 are LNHNV and YYDKDF (reference sequence). The full variable domain, with the rest looked up from reference TRBV15 and TRBJ1-1, is DAMVIQNPRYQVTQFGKPVTLSCSQTLNHNVMYWYQQKSSQAPKLLFHYYDKDFNNEADTPDNFQSRRPNTSFCFLDIRSPGLGDTAMYLCATSRDWAVEAFFGQGTRLTVV.